The clone carrying this T cell receptor beta chain was seen once. This entry is derived from a study of T cell changes during pregnancy in multiple sclerosis. The germline V and J ends were trimmed by 1 base and 2 bases, with 13 bases remaining between them. Germline V gene data show CDR1 as SGHVS and CDR2 as FNYEAQ. The CDR3 totals 16 residues. TCRdb's copy holds only in-frame clones and misses some; the assay was immunoSEQ multiplex PCR. The sample lists more than 35,000 clones, about nine tenths occurring once. The clonotype comes from a female donor with multiple sclerosis, enrolled in a pregnancy study. The V and J genes are TRBV7-6 and TRBJ2-3; D uncertain. The sample was CD8+ T cells from peripheral blood mononuclear cells, taken after pregnancy. CDR3 sequence reads: CASSLDTSLNTDTQYF. The CDR3, as DNA: TGTGCCAGCAGCTTAGATACGAGCCTCAACACAGATACGCAGTATTTT.